These 6 T cell receptor beta chains share one sample of origin, sequenced in a study of blood T cell repertoires in COVID-19. Method: immunoSEQ multiplex PCR; TCRdb's copy keeps in-frame clones and lacks some. Of around 64,000 clones listed, around 91% were seen once; the top ten hold 8.6%. Sequencing input: peripheral blood. The receptors derive from a human donor in a cohort sampled during active COVID-19.

The chain recombines TRBV4-3 with TRBJ2-1; 8 positions match TRBD2. The length of the CDR3 is 17 residues. V was pared by 0 bases and J by 5 bases, with 9 bases of the junction left unmatched. Germline V gene lookup returns CDR1 LGHNA and CDR2 YSLEER. The DNA of the CDR3 is TGCGCCAGCAGCCAAGATCGGGCGGGGGGCCGCCACAATGAGCAGTTCTTC. Translated: CASSQDRAGGRHNEQFF.

V usage is TRBV3-1 (or the pseudogene TRBV3-2) and J usage is TRBJ1-1; 11 nucleotides align to TRBD1. CDR1 LGHDT and CDR2 YNNKEL come from the germline V gene (reference sequence). V shed 4 bases, J shed 2 bases, and the junction held 6 bases outside the gene matches. CDR3 length equals 16 residues. The CDR3 here is CASSPDRGRLNTEAFF. CDR3 nucleotides: TGTGCCAGCAGCCCGGACAGGGGGCGTCTCAACACTGAAGCTTTCTTT.

V gene TRBV7-3 combines with J gene TRBJ2-5; D is ambiguous. This CDR3 region has 13 residues. V lost 4 bases and J 5 bases, leaving 11 bases between the germline ends. CDR1 and CDR2 from the germline V gene are SGHTA and FQGTGA. The CDR3 bases are TGTGCCAGCAGCTATTCGGCGAGGGAGACCCAGTACTTC. It yields the protein CASSYSARETQYF.

The chain recombines TRBV7-2 with TRBJ1-5, with D unclear. V was trimmed by 2 bases and J by 5 bases, leaving 7 bases between them. CDR3 length: 13 residues. From germline, CDR1 is SGHTA and CDR2 FQGNSA. Here the CDR3 reads CASSLTRDQPQHF. Written as DNA, the CDR3 is TGTGCCAGCAGCTTAACGCGGGATCAGCCCCAGCATTTT.

This chain connects TRBV10-1 to TRBJ1-2, with a possible D match to TRBD1 (6 bases). The ends were cut back, 3 bases at V and 8 bases at J, with 13 bases in the middle. The CDR3 sequence is 13 residues long. The V gene's germline CDR1 is WNHNN and CDR2 SYGVQD (reference sequence). CDR3 sequence (DNA): TGCGCCAGCAGTGAAGACAGGTTTAGCGGCTACACCTTC. Translating gives CASSEDRFSGYTF.

This sequence joins TRBV30 and TRBJ2-5; weak D call: TRBD1 (5 bases). Trimming shortened V by 4 bases and J by 0 bases, and 9 bases separated the two germline ends. Germline CDR1 and CDR2: GTSNPN and SVGIG (reference sequence). The CDR3 is 13 residues long. CDR3 loop: CAWNRLYQETQYF. The CDR3 bases are TGTGCCTGGAACAGGCTGTACCAAGAGACCCAGTACTTC.